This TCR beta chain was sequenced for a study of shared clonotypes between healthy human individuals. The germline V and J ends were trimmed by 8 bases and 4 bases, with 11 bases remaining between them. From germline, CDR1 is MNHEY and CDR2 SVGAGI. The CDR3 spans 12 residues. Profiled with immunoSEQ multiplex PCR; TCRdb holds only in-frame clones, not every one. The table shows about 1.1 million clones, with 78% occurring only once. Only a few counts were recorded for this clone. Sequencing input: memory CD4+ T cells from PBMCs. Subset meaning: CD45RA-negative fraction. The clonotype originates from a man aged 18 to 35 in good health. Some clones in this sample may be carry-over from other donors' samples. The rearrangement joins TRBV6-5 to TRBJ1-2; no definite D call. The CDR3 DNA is TGTGCCAGCGCAGCACAGAGCTATGGCTACACCTTC. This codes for CASAAQSYGYTF.